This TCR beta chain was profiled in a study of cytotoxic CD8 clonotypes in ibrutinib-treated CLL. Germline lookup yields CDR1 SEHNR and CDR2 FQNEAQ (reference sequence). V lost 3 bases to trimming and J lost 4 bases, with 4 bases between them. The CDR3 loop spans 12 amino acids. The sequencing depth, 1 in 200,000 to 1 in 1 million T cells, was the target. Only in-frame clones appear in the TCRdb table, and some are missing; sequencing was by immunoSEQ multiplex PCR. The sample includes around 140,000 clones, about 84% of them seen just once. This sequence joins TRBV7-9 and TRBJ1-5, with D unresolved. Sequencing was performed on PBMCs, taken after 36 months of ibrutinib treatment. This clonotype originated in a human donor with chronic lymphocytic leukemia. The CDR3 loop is CASSFLNQPQHF. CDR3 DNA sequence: TGTGCCAGCAGCTTTCTGAATCAGCCCCAGCATTTT.